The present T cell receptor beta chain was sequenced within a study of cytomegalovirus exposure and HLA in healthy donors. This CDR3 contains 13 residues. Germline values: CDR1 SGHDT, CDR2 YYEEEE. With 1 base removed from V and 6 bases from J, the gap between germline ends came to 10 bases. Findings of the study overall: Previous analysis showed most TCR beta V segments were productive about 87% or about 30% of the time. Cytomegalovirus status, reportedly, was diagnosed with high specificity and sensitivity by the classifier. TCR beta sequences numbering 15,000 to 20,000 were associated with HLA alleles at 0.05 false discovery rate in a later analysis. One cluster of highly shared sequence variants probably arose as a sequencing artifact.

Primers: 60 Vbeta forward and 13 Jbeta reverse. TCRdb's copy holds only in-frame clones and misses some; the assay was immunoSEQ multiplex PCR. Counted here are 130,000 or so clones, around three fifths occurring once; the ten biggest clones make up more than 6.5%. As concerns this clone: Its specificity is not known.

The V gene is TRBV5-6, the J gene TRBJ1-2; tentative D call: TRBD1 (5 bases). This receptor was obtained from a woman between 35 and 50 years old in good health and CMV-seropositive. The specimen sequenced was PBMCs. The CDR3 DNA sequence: TGTGCCAGCAGCTTGATACAGGAAGATGGCTACACCTTC. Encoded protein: CASSLIQEDGYTF.